This T cell receptor beta chain appears in the sequencing data of a study of T-cell reconstitution after alpha-beta-depleted transplantation in children. Whole-study results and caveats: After one year, T-cell counts and TCRbeta diversity mostly came from new T cells. From surviving recipient T cells and thymic progenitors came the high day-60 TCRbeta diversity observed in some patients. Two months or so post-transplant, alpha-beta T cells reportedly derived from several hundred expanded graft clones.

Preparation of the TCRbeta library involved a method that used unique molecular identifiers. TCRdb re-analysed the PCR reads in MiXCR, keeping a single row per CDR3 protein. The sample holds hundreds of thousands of distinct CDR3 sequences; about an eighth are singletons and the top ten take 2% to 2.5%. V was pared by 1 base and J by 4 bases, with 4 bases of the junction left unmatched. The CDR3 length is 15 residues. Comment on this clonotype: Its antigen is as yet unknown.

The sequence derives from a male patient under 18 who had a stem cell transplant for acute myeloid leukemia, so the T cells may come from the graft donor. The specimen comprised PBMCs, mostly from graft donor cells, sampled 360 days after TCRalphabeta/CD19-depleted stem cell transplant. The chain is built from TRBV23-1 and TRBJ1-3; 7 nucleotides align to TRBD1. TRBV23-1 is an open reading frame whose function is uncertain. The DNA for the CDR3 is TGCGCCAGCAGTCAATTCGCGGACAGGGGAAACACCATATATTTT. It yields the protein CASSQFADRGNTIYF.